The clone carrying this T cell receptor (beta chain) was counted a few times. Time point in this sample: blood at routine non-recurrence follow-up after resection. Germline assignment: CDR1 SEHNR and CDR2 FQNEAQ (reference sequence). The germline V and J ends were trimmed by 5 bases and 0 bases, with 14 bases remaining between them. This CDR3 is 16 amino acids long. Unique molecular identifiers tagged every individual TCR cDNA molecule. TCRdb reprocessed the 5' RACE reads with MiXCR, giving one entry per CDR3 protein. The table lists fewer than 150,000 distinct CDR3 sequences, more than 10% of them singletons, with less than 25% in the top ten. The source of the sample is a study of spatial heterogeneity in lung cancer.

The sequence came from a female donor with early-stage non-small cell lung cancer. This chain uses TRBV7-9 with TRBJ2-1, with a possible D match to TRBD1 (6 bases). The sample was PBMCs, taken at follow-up. The CDR3 spells CASSTIRGSSYNEQFF. The CDR3 bases are TGTGCCAGCAGCACTATCAGGGGATCCTCCTACAATGAGCAGTTCTTC.